The rows below give T cell receptor beta chains drawn from one sample of a study of blood T cells in healthy people across ages. TCRdb re-called the 5' RACE reads with MiXCR, one entry per CDR3 protein. Altogether over a million distinct CDR3 sequences are present, 42% being singletons, with the ten largest covering about 4%. Material for sequencing was blood. The receptors originated from a woman aged 18-35 years in good health. The CDR3 runs from the conserved cysteine through the conserved F or W. Each record gives: D gene, J gene, V gene, clone size, CDR3 DNA, CDR3 protein. The D gene is left open where the match is weak. Expanded clones are given a class, and other clones once, few, many or no size at all.

d_gene: -; j_gene: TRBJ2-1; v_gene: TRBV5-6; abundance: few; CDR3nt: TGTGCCAGCAGCTTCGTTTCAGGGAAAAGCTCCTACAATGAGCAGTTCTTC; CDR3aa: CASSFVSGKSSYNEQFF
d_gene: -; j_gene: TRBJ1-6; v_gene: TRBV3-1; abundance: -; CDR3nt: TGTGCCAGCAGCCAAGATTTCGTTGGAGCGTCACCCCTCCACTTT; CDR3aa: CASSQDFVGASPLHF
d_gene: TRBD2; j_gene: TRBJ2-3; v_gene: TRBV20-1; abundance: -; CDR3nt: TGCAGTGCTAGCGTAGCGGGCCGCACAGATACGCAGTATTTT; CDR3aa: CSASVAGRTDTQYF
d_gene: TRBD1; j_gene: TRBJ1-3; v_gene: TRBV4-1; abundance: -; CDR3nt: TGCGCCAGCAGCAACATACTACAGGGGGCTAGAAACACCATATATTTT; CDR3aa: CASSNILQGARNTIYF
d_gene: TRBD1; j_gene: TRBJ2-7; v_gene: TRBV29-1; abundance: many; CDR3nt: TGCAGCGTCGGAGAGCCGGGACAGGGGGACTACGAGCAGTACTTC; CDR3aa: CSVGEPGQGDYEQYF
d_gene: -; j_gene: TRBJ1-5; v_gene: TRBV12-3/TRBV12-4; abundance: -; CDR3nt: TGTGCCAGCAGTTTAGTCGGGGATCGCAATCAGCCCCAGCATTTT; CDR3aa: CASSLVGDRNQPQHF
d_gene: TRBD1; j_gene: TRBJ2-7; v_gene: TRBV6-6; abundance: -; CDR3nt: TGTGCCAGCAGACAGGGGGATCTGTCCTACGAGCAGTACTTC; CDR3aa: CASRQGDLSYEQYF
d_gene: -; j_gene: TRBJ1-1; v_gene: TRBV5-4; abundance: -; CDR3nt: TGTGCCAGCAGCTTGGTTGGTTACCCTGAAGCTTTCTTT; CDR3aa: CASSLVGYPEAFF
d_gene: -; j_gene: TRBJ1-6; v_gene: TRBV29-1; abundance: -; CDR3nt: TGCGGCGTAACCTTTGGCTCCTATAATTCACCCCTCCACTTT; CDR3aa: CGVTFGSYNSPLHF
d_gene: -; j_gene: TRBJ1-1; v_gene: TRBV4-1; abundance: -; CDR3nt: TGCGCCAGCAGCCAGAGGGACCCGGGACTAACGAACACTGAAGCTTTCTTT; CDR3aa: CASSQRDPGLTNTEAFF
d_gene: -; j_gene: TRBJ2-5; v_gene: TRBV7-2; abundance: -; CDR3nt: TGTGCCAGCAGCTTCAACAGACCCGGGGAGACCCAGTACTTC; CDR3aa: CASSFNRPGETQYF
d_gene: -; j_gene: TRBJ1-2; v_gene: TRBV29-1; abundance: -; CDR3nt: TGCAGCGTTGAAGATCTCGTCAACTATGGCTACACCTTC; CDR3aa: CSVEDLVNYGYTF
d_gene: -; j_gene: TRBJ2-1; v_gene: TRBV4-3; abundance: -; CDR3nt: TGCGCCAGCAGTCTTGAACTGGAAACGGTGAATGAGCAGTTCTTC; CDR3aa: CASSLELETVNEQFF
d_gene: -; j_gene: TRBJ1-6; v_gene: TRBV20-1; abundance: few; CDR3nt: TGCAGTGCTAGAGATCCCCTACCGGTATATAATTCACCCCTCCACTTT; CDR3aa: CSARDPLPVYNSPLHF
d_gene: -; j_gene: TRBJ1-1; v_gene: TRBV20-1; abundance: few; CDR3nt: TGCAGTGCTAGAGTGATTATGAACACTGAAGCTTTCTTT; CDR3aa: CSARVIMNTEAFF
d_gene: -; j_gene: TRBJ1-4; v_gene: TRBV20-1; abundance: -; CDR3nt: TGCAGTGTTACACATAATGAAAAACTGTTTTTT; CDR3aa: CSVTHNEKLFF
d_gene: -; j_gene: TRBJ2-5; v_gene: TRBV14; abundance: -; CDR3nt: TGTGCCAGCAGCCAAGGTCCCTCTGGGGCCCTTAGGACCCAGTACTTC; CDR3aa: CASSQGPSGALRTQYF
d_gene: -; j_gene: TRBJ2-7; v_gene: TRBV18; abundance: -; CDR3nt: TGTGCCGGCTCACTCCACAGGGAGCTCCACGAGCAGTACTTC; CDR3aa: CAGSLHRELHEQYF
d_gene: -; j_gene: TRBJ2-3; v_gene: TRBV7-9; abundance: -; CDR3nt: TGTGCCAGCGACCGACAGACGATAATATCTTTT; CDR3aa: CASDRQTIISF
d_gene: -; j_gene: TRBJ2-6; v_gene: TRBV4-3; abundance: -; CDR3nt: TGCACCAGCAGCCAAAGCGGAACTGGGGCCAACGTCCTGACTTTC; CDR3aa: CTSSQSGTGANVLTF
d_gene: -; j_gene: TRBJ1-2; v_gene: TRBV27; abundance: few; CDR3nt: TGTGCCAGCACTCCAAGGGGTAGGGACGATAACTATGGCTACACCTTC; CDR3aa: CASTPRGRDDNYGYTF
d_gene: -; j_gene: TRBJ1-2; v_gene: TRBV7-2; abundance: -; CDR3nt: TGTGCCAGCAGCCCACAATGGGACCCCAGCTATGGCTACACCTTC; CDR3aa: CASSPQWDPSYGYTF
d_gene: TRBD2; j_gene: TRBJ2-7; v_gene: TRBV6-5; abundance: -; CDR3nt: TGTGCCAGCAGTTACTCGGTCTCTAGCGGGGGCTACGAGCAGTACTTC; CDR3aa: CASSYSVSSGGYEQYF
d_gene: -; j_gene: TRBJ1-6; v_gene: TRBV7-2; abundance: once; CDR3nt: TGTGCCAGCGGCGCCCGGCCCCTGGGGAATTCACCCCCCCACTTT; CDR3aa: CASGARPLGNSPPHF
d_gene: TRBD1; j_gene: TRBJ2-7; v_gene: TRBV25-1; abundance: -; CDR3nt: TGTGCCAGCAGTGCCGGGACAGCCTACAATGAGCAGTACTTC; CDR3aa: CASSAGTAYNEQYF
d_gene: TRBD1; j_gene: TRBJ2-3; v_gene: TRBV24-1; abundance: few; CDR3nt: TGTGCCACCAGTGATCCTGGACAGGGAGATGTTACGCAGTATTTT; CDR3aa: CATSDPGQGDVTQYF
d_gene: TRBD1; j_gene: TRBJ1-1; v_gene: TRBV5-5; abundance: -; CDR3nt: TGTGCCAGCAGCTTGGGGACAGGGGGCCCCATGAACACTGAAGCTTTCTTT; CDR3aa: CASSLGTGGPMNTEAFF
d_gene: -; j_gene: TRBJ2-7; v_gene: TRBV4-3; abundance: -; CDR3nt: TGCGCCAGCAGCCGAGACCTTCCACCGGAAACCTACGAGCAGTACTTC; CDR3aa: CASSRDLPPETYEQYF
d_gene: -; j_gene: TRBJ1-2; v_gene: TRBV4-3; abundance: once; CDR3nt: TGCGCCAGCAGCCAAGATGTCCGTCCTAGCTATGGCTACACCTTC; CDR3aa: CASSQDVRPSYGYTF
d_gene: -; j_gene: TRBJ2-3; v_gene: TRBV7-9; abundance: -; CDR3nt: TGTGCCAGCAGCTTCCGGGACGGGGGCACAGATACGCAGTATTTT; CDR3aa: CASSFRDGGTDTQYF
d_gene: -; j_gene: TRBJ2-3; v_gene: TRBV7-8; abundance: few; CDR3nt: TGTGCCAGCAGCTACTCTAGGCCCACAGATACGCAGTATTTT; CDR3aa: CASSYSRPTDTQYF
d_gene: TRBD1; j_gene: TRBJ2-5; v_gene: TRBV4-1; abundance: few; CDR3nt: TGCGCCAGCAGCCACCCGGGACAGAAAGAGACCCAGTACTTC; CDR3aa: CASSHPGQKETQYF
d_gene: -; j_gene: TRBJ2-1; v_gene: TRBV7-2; abundance: -; CDR3nt: TGTGCCAGCAAAAGGTCCTTATCGGATGAGCAGTTCTTC; CDR3aa: CASKRSLSDEQFF
d_gene: -; j_gene: TRBJ2-1; v_gene: TRBV9; abundance: -; CDR3nt: TGTGCCAGCCGTCGAGGGTCGGGGGATGAGCAGTTCTTC; CDR3aa: CASRRGSGDEQFF
d_gene: TRBD1; j_gene: TRBJ1-1; v_gene: TRBV12-3/TRBV12-4; abundance: few; CDR3nt: TGTGCCAGCACCCATTCGACAGGGATGAACACTGAAGCTTTCTTT; CDR3aa: CASTHSTGMNTEAFF
d_gene: TRBD1; j_gene: TRBJ2-7; v_gene: TRBV25-1; abundance: -; CDR3nt: TGTGCCAGCAGTGACACCCGAACAGGGGACCGCGAGCAGTACTTC; CDR3aa: CASSDTRTGDREQYF
d_gene: -; j_gene: TRBJ2-7; v_gene: TRBV27; abundance: -; CDR3nt: TGTGCCAGCAGTTTGGGGGTTCGCTCCTACAATGAGCAGTACTTC; CDR3aa: CASSLGVRSYNEQYF
d_gene: -; j_gene: TRBJ2-3; v_gene: TRBV18; abundance: -; CDR3nt: TGTGCCAGCTCACCAAGTACCGGGACAAGAAGTCCGCAGTATTTT; CDR3aa: CASSPSTGTRSPQYF
d_gene: -; j_gene: TRBJ1-1; v_gene: TRBV21-1; abundance: -; CDR3nt: TGTGCCAGCAGCCCCCGAGCACAAGGGTTGGTAGGCACTGAAGCTTTCTTT; CDR3aa: CASSPRAQGLVGTEAFF
d_gene: -; j_gene: TRBJ2-3; v_gene: TRBV7-9; abundance: -; CDR3nt: TGTGCCAGCAGCTTAGGCCCCGAAGCAAGTACGCAGTATTTT; CDR3aa: CASSLGPEASTQYF
d_gene: -; j_gene: TRBJ1-1; v_gene: TRBV12-3/TRBV12-4; abundance: few; CDR3nt: TGTGCCAGCAGTTTGCGAGAAGCAGGGATCGTGGCTTTCTTT; CDR3aa: CASSLREAGIVAFF
d_gene: TRBD1; j_gene: TRBJ2-1; v_gene: TRBV6-5; abundance: -; CDR3nt: TGTGCCAGCAGTTATGACAGGGCAAATGAGCAGTTCTTC; CDR3aa: CASSYDRANEQFF
d_gene: TRBD2; j_gene: TRBJ2-1; v_gene: TRBV10-3; abundance: -; CDR3nt: TGTGCCATCAGTGAGTCGGGGGGCGGGGGGGTATACAATGAGCAGTTCTTC; CDR3aa: CAISESGGGGVYNEQFF
d_gene: -; j_gene: TRBJ2-3; v_gene: TRBV20-1; abundance: -; CDR3nt: TGCAGTGCTAGAGCAGCGGAAAACACAGATACGCAGTATTTT; CDR3aa: CSARAAENTDTQYF
d_gene: -; j_gene: TRBJ1-6; v_gene: TRBV7-2; abundance: -; CDR3nt: TGTGCCACCTCGTCGGGGCTTTCACCCCTCCACTTT; CDR3aa: CATSSGLSPLHF
d_gene: -; j_gene: TRBJ2-7; v_gene: TRBV27; abundance: -; CDR3nt: TGTGCCAGCAGCCCCCTCTCAGAAGACGAGCAGTACTTC; CDR3aa: CASSPLSEDEQYF